This T cell receptor beta chain was sequenced for a study of identifying expanded T cells in peripheral blood. TCRdb keeps only in-frame clones here, not all; method: immunoSEQ multiplex PCR. The sample contains around 82,000 clones, about four fifths of which appear only once. The V and J ends lost 3 bases and 8 bases respectively, with 19 bases between them. CDR1 is SEHNR and CDR2 is FQNEAQ in the germline V gene (reference sequence). CDR3 length equals 15 residues. Findings of the study overall: Over approximately two and four weeks, about 15 and 19 clones changed, versus approximately 1.2 between replicates. Clone count variance between approximately 2-week samples rose with total template count.

During the collection period, no donor immune events like infections were recorded. As regards this clone: The antigen remains undetermined.

The chain couples TRBV7-9 to TRBJ1-2; possible D gene TRBD1, 5 bases. Sequencing was carried out using blood. The origin of this receptor is a person aged 18 to 70 in good health. The CDR3 loop reads CASSLSKDIQGGYTF. CDR3 nucleotides: TGTGCCAGCAGCTTGAGCAAGGACATTCAGGGCGGCTACACCTTC.